A single T cell receptor (beta chain) is shown here with its context. The data are from a study of cytomegalovirus exposure and HLA in healthy donors. Researchers ran the PCR with 60 Vbeta and 13 Jbeta primers. Libraries were prepared by immunoSEQ multiplex PCR; TCRdb keeps only in-frame clonotypes and omits some of them. The sample includes a few hundred thousand clones, approximately 80% seen only once; the top ten take 0.3% to 0.35%. The clonotype originates from a girl aged 2 to 9 in good health and CMV-seronegative. Sequenced material: PBMCs.

CDR3 region: CASSDWDREYEQYF. CDR3 in DNA: TGTGCCAGCAGTGATTGGGACAGGGAATACGAGCAGTACTTC. The J gene is TRBJ2-7, the V gene TRBV25-1; 9 bases are a match to TRBD1. Germline V gives CDR1 MGHDK, CDR2 SYGVNS. Trimming took 3 bases from V and 4 from J; bases not matched to a gene: 4. CDR3 length: 14 amino acids.